The 8 T cell receptor beta chains given below trace back to one sample, sequenced in a study of OX40 agonist ivuxolimab in advanced cancers. The repertoire was sequenced with immunoSEQ multiplex PCR; TCRdb's copy has only in-frame clones and lacks some. The table has tens of thousands of clones, about 76% seen once. Sequencing used CD4+ or CD8+ T cells sorted from blood, obtained in a trial of the OX40 agonist ivuxolimab. The receptors originated from an adult with an advanced solid tumor such as melanoma, head and neck, liver or kidney cancer.

This clone was seen just once. The chain has TRBV5-1 and TRBJ2-3; a possible D gene is TRBD1 (5 bases). This CDR3 spans 16 amino acids. Germline CDR1 is SGHRS and CDR2 is YFSETQ. V was shortened by 2 bases and J by 4 bases, with 17 bases between the two germline ends. CDR3 coding DNA: TGCGCCAGCAGCTTACCCCAGGGATCCGACGCAGATACGCAGTATTTT. Its translation is CASSLPQGSDADTQYF. Looking up the rest from reference TRBV5-1 and TRBJ2-3 gives the full variable domain: KAGVTQTPRYLIKTRGQQVTLSCSPISGHRSVSWYQQTPGQGLQFLFEYFSETQRNKGNFPGRFSGRQFSNSRSEMNVSTLELGDSALYLCASSLPQGSDADTQYFGPGTRLTVL.

In this sample, this clone turned up once. This chain uses TRBV28 with TRBJ1-5; D is unclear. Germline V CDR1 and CDR2: MDHEN, SYDVKM. CDR3 length: 9 residues. This CDR3 reads CATSEPQHF. The CDR3 coding sequence is TGTGCTACTTCGGAGCCCCAGCATTTT.

Comment on this clone: Germline is not matched at one junction end, which may reflect a read error. The V and J genes are TRBV7-6 and TRBJ2-7, with D unresolved. The CDR3 has 15 amino acids. Germline V lookup: CDR1 SGHVS, CDR2 FNYEAQ. CDR3 amino acids: CASSLEGSGSSEQYF. The DNA of the CDR3 is TGTGCCAGCAGCTTAGAGGGCTCAGGTTCCTCCGAGCAGTACTTC.

The V gene is TRBV27, the J gene TRBJ2-1; 12 nucleotides line up with TRBD2. The V and J ends lost 3 bases and 4 bases, in that order; junction bases with no gene match: 4. CDR3 size: 16 residues. Germline lookup yields CDR1 MNHEY and CDR2 SMNVEV (reference sequence). This CDR3 reads CASSFVTSGGYNEQFF. As DNA, the CDR3 is TGTGCCAGCAGTTTCGTGACTAGCGGGGGTTACAATGAGCAGTTCTTC.

This chain links TRBV7-8 with TRBJ2-7; D is undetermined. Trimming shortened V by 5 bases and J by 0 bases, and 11 bases separated the two germline ends. The CDR3 has 14 amino acids. The germline V gene encodes CDR1 SGHVS and CDR2 FQNEAQ. The CDR3 reads CASSPTPISYEQYF. The CDR3, as DNA: TGTGCCAGCAGCCCGACTCCCATCTCCTACGAGCAGTACTTC.

This clone was counted only a few times. The chain joins TRBV4-1 to TRBJ2-1; 8 nucleotides align to TRBD1. CDR3 length equals 15 residues. Looked up from germline, CDR1 is MGHRA and CDR2 is YSYEKL. Trimming cost V 4 bases and J 4 bases; bases outside gene matches: 6. The CDR3 reads CASSRPGQAYNEQFF. CDR3 sequence (DNA): TGCGCCAGCAGCCGACCGGGACAGGCTTACAATGAGCAGTTCTTC.

On this clone: Mismatch with germline at one junction end may stem from a read error. Other DNA sequences in this sample translate to the same CDR3. The chain couples TRBV7-6 to TRBJ1-2; the D is unclear. The germline CDR1 and CDR2 sequences are SGHVS and FNYEAQ. This CDR3 region has 17 residues. The CDR3 region has the DNA TGTGCCAGCAGCTTAGTGCAGGCCCCCTTAGCTAACTATGGCTACACTTTC. It yields the protein CASSLVQAPLANYGYTF. The full variable domain, rest sourced from reference TRBV7-6 and TRBJ1-2, is GAGVSQSPRYKVTKRGQDVALRCDPISGHVSLYWYRQALGQGPEFLTYFNYEAQQDKSGLPNDRFSAERPEGSISTLTIQRTEQRDSAMYRCASSLVQAPLANYGYTFGSGTRLTVV.

The CDR3 bases are TGCGCCAGCAGCCAAGAACTGGGATTTGGCGAGCAGTACTTC. Encoded protein: CASSQELGFGEQYF. The chain employs TRBV4-1 and TRBJ2-7; D is undetermined. V lost 0 bases and J 6 bases, leaving 12 bases between the germline ends. CDR1 and CDR2 from the germline V gene are MGHRA and YSYEKL. The CDR3 extends over 14 amino acids.